The rows below give T cell receptor beta chains drawn from one sample of a study of T-cell reconstitution after alpha-beta-depleted transplantation in children. One entry per CDR3 protein results from TCRdb running MiXCR on the PCR reads. The sample has more than 500,000 distinct CDR3 sequences; 10% to 12% are singletons. Material: PBMCs, mostly from graft donor cells, obtained 180 days after TCRalphabeta/CD19-depleted stem cell transplant. The receptors originated from a female patient aged 2-15 years who had a stem cell transplant for aplastic anemia, so the T cells may come from the graft donor. Both conserved end residues are part of each CDR3. The order of the fields is V gene, D gene, J gene, clone size, CDR3 protein, CDR3 DNA. D genes are given only for firm matches. Only some rows state a clone size, as once, few, many or a class for expanded clones.

TRBV28	TRBD1	TRBJ1-2	NA	CASSPRDRDGYTF	TGTGCCAGCAGTCCCCGGGACAGGGATGGCTACACCTTC
TRBV20-1	NA	TRBJ1-2	NA	CSARDLTVFSHGYTF	TGCAGTGCTAGAGATCTAACAGTCTTTTCCCATGGCTACACCTTC
TRBV5-1	NA	TRBJ1-5	NA	CASSFGYGGQPQHF	TGCGCCAGCAGCTTTGGCTACGGTGGGCAGCCCCAGCATTTT
TRBV11-2	TRBD2	TRBJ2-7	NA	CASSLDLWLAGGYEQYF	TGTGCCAGCAGCTTAGATCTTTGGCTAGCGGGAGGTTACGAGCAGTACTTC
TRBV5-6	NA	TRBJ2-7	NA	CASSTLTPYEQYF	TGTGCCAGCAGCACCCTCACCCCCTACGAGCAGTACTTC
TRBV15	TRBD2	TRBJ2-5	NA	CATSRDVAGAETQYF	TGTGCCACCAGCAGAGATGTAGCGGGGGCAGAGACCCAGTACTTC
TRBV12-5	TRBD2	TRBJ2-5	NA	CASGLGTRRETQYF	TGTGCTAGTGGTTTGGGGACTAGGCGGGAGACCCAGTACTTC
TRBV7-2	TRBD2	TRBJ2-3	many	CASSKGTSGSGTDTQYF	TGTGCCAGCAGCAAAGGGACTAGCGGGAGTGGGACAGATACGCAGTATTTT
TRBV7-8	NA	TRBJ1-1	many	CASTEASGLMNTEAFF	TGTGCCAGCACCGAAGCCTCGGGGCTTATGAACACTGAAGCTTTCTTT
TRBV5-1	TRBD1	TRBJ2-1	many	CASSFGQGPYNEQFF	TGCGCCAGCAGCTTCGGACAGGGGCCCTACAATGAGCAGTTCTTC
TRBV14	TRBD2	TRBJ2-2	NA	CASSQDGRWSGELFF	TGTGCCAGCAGCCAAGACGGGAGGTGGTCCGGGGAGCTGTTTTTT
TRBV28	NA	TRBJ1-3	NA	CASSLWNRYSGNTIYF	TGTGCCAGCAGTTTATGGAACAGATACTCTGGAAACACCATATATTTT
TRBV11-2	NA	TRBJ2-1	NA	CASSLSYTYNEQFF	TGTGCCAGCAGCTTGTCCTACACCTACAATGAGCAGTTCTTC
TRBV15	NA	TRBJ2-5	many	CATSRDRPGYPEWETQYF	TGTGCCACCAGCAGAGATAGGCCAGGTTACCCCGAATGGGAGACCCAGTACTTC
TRBV5-4	TRBD1	TRBJ1-2	NA	CASSSPRDRENLHYGYTF	TGTGCCAGCAGCTCGCCCCGGGACAGGGAGAACTTACACTATGGCTACACCTTC
TRBV25-1	NA	TRBJ2-1	NA	CASSLGMGYEQFF	TGTGCCAGCAGTTTGGGCATGGGCTATGAGCAGTTCTTC
TRBV9	NA	TRBJ1-2	few	CASSVSRDLNYGYTF	TGTGCCAGCAGCGTGAGCCGGGACCTTAACTATGGCTACACCTTC
TRBV24-1	TRBD2	TRBJ2-2	few	CATSAGLAGYTGELFF	TGTGCCACCAGTGCGGGACTAGCGGGGTACACCGGGGAGCTGTTTTTT
TRBV27	NA	TRBJ1-3	many	CATEDRPFGVYF	TGTGCTACCGAGGACAGACCTTTTGGCGTATATTTT
TRBV2	TRBD2	TRBJ2-1	few	CASSAGTSGLYPFF	TGTGCCAGCAGTGCCGGGACTAGCGGGTTGTACCCGTTCTTC
TRBV4-1	TRBD2	TRBJ2-1	many	CASSPTSGTYNEQFF	TGCGCCAGCAGCCCTACCAGCGGGACTTACAATGAGCAGTTCTTC
TRBV10-3	NA	TRBJ2-7	few	CAISDETYEQYF	TGTGCCATCAGTGACGAAACCTACGAGCAGTACTTC
TRBV29-1	NA	TRBJ1-4	NA	CSVEDWDGDNEKLFF	TGCAGCGTTGAAGATTGGGACGGAGATAATGAAAAACTGTTTTTT
TRBV20-1	TRBD2	TRBJ2-7	many	CSATTTSGLNEQYF	TGCAGTGCTACAACGACTAGCGGGCTCAACGAGCAGTACTTC
TRBV6-1	TRBD1	TRBJ1-1	NA	CASTTPGQKISHTEAFF	TGTGCCAGCACCACTCCGGGACAGAAGATTTCGCACACTGAAGCTTTCTTT
TRBV7-2	NA	TRBJ1-6	few	CASSLPARSPLHF	TGTGCCAGCAGCTTGCCCGCACGTTCACCCCTCCACTTT
TRBV5-5	TRBD1	TRBJ2-1	NA	CASSFEDRGYNVQFF	TGTGCCAGCAGCTTCGAAGACAGGGGCTACAATGTGCAGTTCTTC
TRBV29-1	NA	TRBJ1-1	few	CSGFFQGNTEAFF	TGCAGCGGATTTTTCCAAGGGAACACTGAAGCTTTCTTT
TRBV4-3	NA	TRBJ1-5	NA	CASSQEVRHSNQPQHF	TGCGCCAGCAGCCAAGAAGTCCGGCATAGCAATCAGCCCCAGCATTTT
TRBV7-2	NA	TRBJ2-7	many	CASSEPVAPSYEQYF	TGTGCCAGCAGCGAACCGGTCGCTCCCTCCTACGAGCAGTACTTC
TRBV28	TRBD1	TRBJ2-7	NA	CASTQPDRVREQYF	TGTGCCAGCACGCAGCCGGACAGGGTGAGGGAGCAGTACTTC
TRBV6-2/TRBV6-3	TRBD2	TRBJ2-1	NA	CASSRPGGRAYNEQFF	TGTGCCAGCAGCCGTCCTGGCGGGAGGGCCTACAATGAGCAGTTCTTC
TRBV12-3/TRBV12-4	NA	TRBJ1-6	few	CASTKGQYNSPLHF	TGTGCCAGCACCAAAGGGCAGTATAATTCACCCCTCCACTTT
TRBV4-3	TRBD2	TRBJ2-3	NA	CASSQDMGGGWSTDTQYF	TGCGCCAGCAGCCAAGATATGGGGGGGGGATGGAGCACAGATACGCAGTATTTT
TRBV5-1	TRBD2	TRBJ2-7	few	CASSSTAASGSQGEQYF	TGCGCCAGCAGCAGCACCGCGGCTAGCGGGAGTCAAGGCGAGCAGTACTTC
TRBV5-1	TRBD2	TRBJ2-1	few	CASSLAAVGLAAYNEQFF	TGCGCCAGCAGCTTGGCGGCGGTCGGACTAGCGGCCTACAATGAGCAGTTCTTC
TRBV10-2	TRBD2	TRBJ2-1	few	CASSESRLAGGDEQFF	TGCGCCAGCAGTGAGTCGAGACTAGCGGGAGGCGATGAGCAGTTCTTC
TRBV30	TRBD1	TRBJ2-7	NA	CAWSRDRVYEQYF	TGTGCCTGGAGCCGGGACAGGGTCTACGAGCAGTACTTC
TRBV7-6	TRBD1	TRBJ2-2	many	CASSRAGGAVGELFF	TGTGCCAGCAGCCGAGCAGGGGGCGCGGTCGGGGAGCTGTTTTTT
TRBV25-1	NA	TRBJ2-7	few	CASSGPYAPYEQYF	TGTGCCAGCAGTGGACCATATGCCCCCTACGAGCAGTACTTC
TRBV29-1	NA	TRBJ2-7	NA	CSVEGQEDYEQYF	TGCAGCGTTGAAGGTCAGGAAGACTACGAGCAGTACTTC
TRBV3-1	TRBD2	TRBJ2-5	NA	CASSQAGGRETQYF	TGTGCCAGCAGCCAAGCGGGGGGGCGAGAGACCCAGTACTTC
TRBV4-3	NA	TRBJ2-1	few	CASSQEKGLLVNNEQFF	TGCGCCAGCAGCCAAGAGAAGGGCCTGCTGGTTAACAATGAGCAGTTCTTC
TRBV28	NA	TRBJ2-5	many	CASSFGGPETQYF	TGTGCCAGCAGTTTCGGAGGGCCGGAGACCCAGTACTTC
TRBV28	NA	TRBJ1-1	few	CASSSIGTEWTEAFF	TGTGCCAGCAGTTCGATAGGGACGGAGTGGACTGAAGCTTTCTTT
TRBV5-1	TRBD1	TRBJ1-5	many	CASRVGTGGEAQHF	TGCGCCAGCAGGGTGGGGACAGGGGGAGAAGCCCAGCATTTT
TRBV11-3	NA	TRBJ1-6	once	CASSFLRENNSPLHF	TGTGCCAGCAGTTTCCTCCGGGAGAATAATTCACCCCTCCACTTT
TRBV4-3	TRBD2	TRBJ2-1	few	CASSQDLGRGYNEQFF	TGCGCCAGCAGCCAAGATCTCGGGAGGGGGTACAATGAGCAGTTCTTC
TRBV20-1	TRBD2	TRBJ2-1	NA	CSARGPGTSIYNEQFF	TGCAGTGCTAGGGGGCCCGGGACTAGCATTTACAATGAGCAGTTCTTC
TRBV6-5	TRBD2	TRBJ2-7	NA	CASSSPGLAGGPYEQYF	TGTGCCAGCAGTTCCCCGGGACTAGCGGGAGGGCCCTACGAGCAGTACTTC
TRBV12-5	NA	TRBJ2-1	NA	CASGFVVSRDLSSYNEQFF	TGTGCTAGTGGTTTCGTAGTTTCCAGGGACTTGAGCTCCTACAATGAGCAGTTCTTC
TRBV27	NA	TRBJ2-2	NA	CASSFTTWGRGTNTGELFF	TGTGCCAGCAGTTTTACGACTTGGGGGCGCGGGACGAACACCGGGGAGCTGTTTTTT
TRBV4-3	NA	TRBJ1-5	few	CASSQFGGRGNQPQHF	TGCGCCAGCAGCCAATTTGGAGGCAGGGGTAATCAGCCCCAGCATTTT
TRBV7-9	NA	TRBJ2-7	NA	CASSLDPGGEQYF	TGTGCCAGCAGCTTAGATCCGGGCGGGGAGCAGTACTTC